The sequence of this T cell receptor (beta chain) was determined in a study of CD8+CD57+ T cells in acquired aplastic anemia. Whoever was chosen for sequencing had shown CD8+CD57+ cell expansion by flow cytometry. Trimming took off 5 bases at V and 7 bases at J, with 12 bases between the two ends. In germline, CDR1 is SEHNR, CDR2 FQNEAQ (reference sequence). There are 12 residues in the CDR3. Genomic DNA, the template, was used for profiling of the TCR beta VDJ and CDR3. In TCRdb, the reads were re-called with MiXCR into one record per CDR3 protein. The table includes about 120,000 distinct CDR3 sequences, about 60% detected once.

This TCR came from a human donor with aplastic anemia. Sequenced: sorted CD4+, CD8+, or CD8+CD57+ T cells (not recorded which) from PBMCs. The rearrangement links TRBV7-9 to TRBJ2-7; D may be TRBD1 or TRBD2 (5 bases each). The chain's CDR3 is CASSRDGTEQYF. The DNA of the CDR3 is TGTGCCAGCAGCCGGGACGGGACGGAGCAGTACTTC. Supplemented by reference TRBV7-9 and TRBJ2-7, the full variable domain reads DTGVSQNPRHKITKRGQNVTFRCDPISEHNRLYWYRQTLGQGPEFLTYFQNEAQLEKSRLLSDRFSAERPKGSFSTLEIQRTEQGDSAMYLCASSRDGTEQYFGPGTRLTVT.